These 4 T cell receptor beta chains were all obtained from the same sample, sequenced in a study of T cells in Graves' hyperthyroidism and ophthalmopathy (dated 2019 in TCRdb). The library was prepared using multiplex PCR. Sequenced on an Illumina HiSeq 2000. Amplification of TCR beta CDR3 regions was carried out from RNA transcripts. The first round of RT-PCR for the TCR CDR3 was performed with the HTBI primer set and the Qiagen OneStep RT-PCR kit. The public reads were reanalyzed by TCRdb: fastp trimming at Q25, MiXCR alignment, in-frame beta chains only. Entries that share a CDR3 protein sequence are merged under the most common genes and DNA. The sample yields 600,000 or so distinct CDR3 sequences; around 15% were counted once. Approximately 3.8% of the sample belongs to the ten largest clones. Material: blood. The receptors were sampled from a woman in her twenties or thirties with Graves' hyperthyroidism.

At least ten counts were recorded for this clonotype. The CDR3 nucleotides read TGCGGTATCTTGGACAGGGGTTCCCCTTACGAGCAGTACTTC. This translates into CGILDRGSPYEQYF. J is TRBJ2-7 and V is TRBV20-1; TRBD1 aligns across 9 bases. The V gene's germline CDR1 is DFQATT and CDR2 SNEGSKA (reference sequence). The CDR3 loop spans 14 amino acids.

The J gene is TRBJ2-2, the V gene TRBV11-3, with 7 bases matching TRBD2. Germline CDR1 is SGHNT and CDR2 is YENEEA. This CDR3 is built from 15 residues. V gave up 5 bases and J gave up 6 bases; unmatched junction bases: 9. CDR3 DNA sequence: TGTGCCAGCAGCCCGTGGGGCGGGAGTCCCGGGGAGCTGTTTTTT. This translates into CASSPWGGSPGELFF. Complete variable domain (other parts from reference TRBV11-3 and TRBJ2-2): EAGVVQSPRYKIIEKKQPVAFWCNPISGHNTLYWYLQNLGQGPELLIRYENEEAVDDSQLPKDRFSAERLKGVDSTLKIQPAELGDSAVYLCASSPWGGSPGELFFGEGSRLTVL.

This clonotype came up many times. J is TRBJ1-5 and V is TRBV12-3 or TRBV12-4, with a tentative D call TRBD1 (5 bases). Trimming took off 5 bases at V and 0 bases at J, with 11 bases between the two ends. The CDR3 runs 15 residues. The CDR3 sequence: CASSAATVSNQPQHF. In nucleotides, the CDR3 is TGTGCCAGCAGTGCGGCGACAGTTAGCAATCAGCCCCAGCATTTT.

Only a few counts were recorded for this clonotype. The chain uses TRBV18 and TRBJ2-7, with 9 bases that match TRBD1. Germline CDR1 reads KGHSH; CDR2 reads LQKENI. V dropped 3 bases and J dropped 1; count of bases not matched to a gene: 4. This CDR3 has 15 amino acids. As DNA, the CDR3 is TGTGCCAGCTCACCCCGGACAGGGGAGTCCTACGAGCAGTACTTC. Its protein product is CASSPRTGESYEQYF.